These 21 T cell receptor beta chains originate from one sample sequenced in a study of neurological immune-mediated disorders. TCRdb analysed the 5' RACE reads with MiXCR anew, one entry per CDR3 protein. Here the sample spans under 75,000 distinct CDR3 sequences, 5.2% being singletons. The sample taken for sequencing was PBMCs. These receptors were collected from a human donor with multiple sclerosis. The donor label of this sample is uncertain.

This clonotype was picked up many times. The chain carries TRBV5-1 and TRBJ2-3; D unresolved. V lost 0 bases and J lost 4, with 3 bases in between. The length of the CDR3 is 12 residues. Germline assignment: CDR1 SGHRS and CDR2 YFSETQ. The CDR3 region is CASSLGADTQYF. The CDR3 coding sequence is TGCGCCAGCAGCTTGGGGGCAGATACGCAGTATTTT.

This clonotype was picked up a small number of times. The V gene is TRBV29-1, the J gene TRBJ2-2; a possible D gene is TRBD2 (6 bases). The CDR3 is 14 residues long. Germline V gene data show CDR1 as SQVTM and CDR2 as ANQGSEA. The V and J ends lost 4 bases and 1 base respectively, with 10 bases between them. The CDR3 is CSVGEVRNTGELFF. CDR3 in DNA: TGCAGCGTTGGGGAGGTCAGGAACACCGGGGAGCTGTTTTTT.

The count of this clonotype is one. CDR3 residues: CASSYNAHEQYF. The CDR3 DNA sequence: TGTGCCAGCAGCTATAACGCCCACGAGCAGTACTTC. The V call is TRBV7-9, the J call TRBJ2-7; no reliable D call. There are 12 residues in the CDR3. Germline values: CDR1 SEHNR, CDR2 FQNEAQ (reference sequence). The ends were cut back, 4 bases at V and 5 bases at J, with 9 bases in the middle.

This clonotype showed up many times. The chain combines TRBV20-1 with TRBJ2-3; 7 nucleotides agree with TRBD1. The CDR3 has 13 amino acids. Germline CDR1 is DFQATT and CDR2 is SNEGSKA (reference sequence). With V trimmed by 6 bases and J by 3 bases, 6 bases remained unmatched. The CDR3 protein is CSARTGGTDTQYF. The CDR3 nucleotides read TGCAGTGCGCGGACAGGCGGGACAGATACGCAGTATTTT.

This clonotype was seen repeatedly, ten times or more. This sequence joins TRBV4-1 and TRBJ2-3; D call uncertain. Trimming pared 6 bases from V and 1 base from J, leaving 8 bases between. Looked up from germline, CDR1 is MGHRA and CDR2 is YSYEKL. CDR3 length: 13 amino acids. DNA of the CDR3: TGCGCCAGCAGTGAAGGCCGCACAGATACGCAGTATTTT. This sequence encodes CASSEGRTDTQYF.

This clonotype appeared many times. The gene calls are TRBV20-1 and TRBJ2-7; 7 positions agree with TRBD1. With 6 bases clipped from V and 1 base from J, the junction kept 9 bases outside the gene matches. CDR3 size: 14 residues. Per germline, CDR1 DFQATT and CDR2 SNEGSKA (reference sequence). This chain's CDR3 is CSASLTGTSYEQYF. CDR3 DNA: TGCAGTGCCTCCCTGACAGGGACGTCCTACGAGCAGTACTTC.

The table lists this clonotype with many counts. The chain couples TRBV5-1 to TRBJ1-3; 7 bases map to TRBD1. Unmatched junction bases numbered 4, after V lost 3 bases and J lost 4 bases. This CDR3 has 14 residues. Germline V gives CDR1 SGHRS, CDR2 YFSETQ. CDR3 nucleotide sequence: TGCGCCAGCAGCTCGACAGGGTCCGGAAACACCATATATTTT. This encodes CASSSTGSGNTIYF.

This clonotype was found many times. The chain recombines TRBV2 with TRBJ1-6; D may be TRBD1 (6 bases). V gave up 5 bases and J gave up 8 bases, with 19 bases separating them. This CDR3 has 16 residues. Germline V gene sequence: CDR1 SNHLY, CDR2 FYNNEI. Here the CDR3 DNA reads TGTGCCAGCAGTAGATCCCCGGGGGGCACGGATTCACCCCTCCACTTT. Its protein is CASSRSPGGTDSPLHF.

This clonotype has a count of ten or more. DNA of the CDR3: TGTGCCAGCAGCGATTACAGAAACCTAGCCAAAAACATTCAGTACTTC. Encoded protein: CASSDYRNLAKNIQYF. V is TRBV11-2 and J is TRBJ2-4; D is uncertain. Germline CDR1 reads SGHAT; CDR2 reads FQNNGV. V gave up 5 bases and J gave up 0 bases, with 14 bases separating them. This CDR3 comprises 16 residues.

In its sample, this clonotype was seen a few times. The chain joins TRBV20-1 to TRBJ2-1; D is undetermined. V was trimmed by 3 bases and J by 12 bases, leaving 12 bases between them. This CDR3 has 11 residues. CDR1 and CDR2 (germline): DFQATT, SNEGSKA (reference sequence). CDR3 protein: CSARAMVGQFF. CDR3 in DNA: TGCAGTGCTAGGGCCATGGTCGGGCAGTTCTTC.

In its sample, this clonotype was seen many times. CDR3 residues: CASFRDAGETQYF. DNA of the CDR3: TGTGCCAGCTTCCGGGACGCCGGGGAGACCCAGTACTTC. The rearrangement uses TRBV2 and TRBJ2-5; D is possibly TRBD1 or TRBD2 (5 bases each). Trimming shortened V by 8 bases and J by 5 bases, and 15 bases separated the two germline ends. The CDR3 contains 13 residues. Germline CDR1 is SNHLY and CDR2 is FYNNEI.

The J gene is TRBJ2-3, the V gene TRBV24-1; weak D call: TRBD2 (6 bases). Between the trimmed V and J ends, which lost 5 bases and 6 bases, there was a span of 20 bases. This CDR3 comprises 16 residues. Germline V gene lookup returns CDR1 KGHDR and CDR2 SFDVKD. DNA of the CDR3: TGTGCCACCAGTGTGCCCGGGACTGGAGATGTGGATACGCAGTATTTT. It codes for CATSVPGTGDVDTQYF.

This clonotype was picked up many times. The chain links TRBV7-2 to TRBJ1-2, with D possibly matching TRBD1 (5 bases). The CDR3 consists of 13 residues. From germline, CDR1 is SGHTA and CDR2 FQGNSA. Trimming stripped 5 bases from V and 8 bases from J, with 15 bases between. DNA for the CDR3: TGTGCCAGCAGCCCCAGTCCAGGGAAGGGCTACACCTTC. This translates into CASSPSPGKGYTF.

This clonotype was found many times. The rearrangement links TRBV7-2 to TRBJ1-6; no firm D call. This CDR3 region has 14 residues. Germline CDR1 SGHTA, CDR2 FQGNSA. The V end was cut by 1 base, the J end by 6 bases, with 7 bases between. As DNA, the CDR3 is TGTGCCAGCAGCTTAGTTACTGTTAATTCACCCCTCCACTTT. Protein: CASSLVTVNSPLHF. The whole variable domain, remainder taken from reference TRBV7-2 and TRBJ1-6, is GAGVSQSPSNKVTEKGKDVELRCDPISGHTALYWYRQSLGQGLEFLIYFQGNSAPDKSGLPSDRFSAERTGGSVSTLTIQRTQQEDSAVYLCASSLVTVNSPLHFGNGTRLTVT.

This clonotype was counted many times. J is TRBJ1-3 and V is TRBV18; no reliable D call. Germline V gene lookup returns CDR1 KGHSH and CDR2 LQKENI. V dropped 0 bases and J dropped 0 bases, with 6 bases sitting between them. The CDR3 sequence is 15 residues long. The CDR3 loop reads CASSPPSRSGNTIYF. CDR3 DNA sequence: TGTGCCAGCTCACCACCGTCCCGCTCTGGAAACACCATATATTTT.

This clonotype was found many times. The chain employs TRBV6-6 and TRBJ2-7; 8 positions match TRBD1. The CDR3 runs 14 residues. The germline gives CDR1 MNHNY, CDR2 SVGAGI (reference sequence). The ends lost 1 base at V and 2 bases at J; junction bases unmatched: 1. The CDR3 loop reads CASSYLGQAYEQYF. The CDR3 nucleotides are TGTGCCAGCAGTTACTTGGGACAGGCCTACGAGCAGTACTTC.

This clonotype has at least ten counts. The chain links TRBV20-1 to TRBJ2-1; D may match TRBD1 or TRBD2 (7 bases each). V was pared by 5 bases and J by 5 bases, with 25 bases between. The CDR3 contains 17 residues. Per germline, CDR1 DFQATT and CDR2 SNEGSKA (reference sequence). This CDR3 reads CSASPLGGPTGDNEQFF. The CDR3 coding sequence is TGCAGTGCTTCTCCACTGGGGGGGCCAACAGGGGACAATGAGCAGTTCTTC.

In its sample, this clonotype was seen many times. The chain couples TRBV3-1 to TRBJ2-2; 12 bases are a match to TRBD2. The CDR3 covers 17 residues. V dropped 3 bases and J dropped 6; count of bases not matched to a gene: 8. Germline values: CDR1 LGHDT, CDR2 YNNKEL (reference sequence). As DNA, the CDR3 is TGTGCCAGCAGCCACTACCTTCTAGCGGGGGGGCCCGGGGAGCTGTTTTTT. It specifies CASSHYLLAGGPGELFF.

This clonotype was recorded only once. A read error may be the cause here, since a much bigger clone is one base away. The V and J genes are TRBV20-1 and TRBJ1-1; possible D gene TRBD1, 6 bases. Germline V gene sequence: CDR1 DFQATT, CDR2 SNEGSKA (reference sequence). V was trimmed by 0 bases and J by 3 bases, leaving 14 bases between them. CDR3 length equals 15 residues. The CDR3 DNA sequence: TGCAGTGCTAGAGATGGGGACATGGTGGACACTGAAGCTTTCTTT. This gives the protein CSARDGDMVDTEAFF.

The gene calls are TRBV29-1 and TRBJ1-2; the D is unclear. The CDR3 contains 12 residues. Germline-derived CDR1 and CDR2 are SQVTM and ANQGSEA. Trimming shortened V by 4 bases and J by 3 bases, and 9 bases separated the two germline ends. The CDR3 protein is CSVVREDYGYTF. DNA of the CDR3: TGCAGCGTTGTGAGGGAAGACTATGGCTACACCTTC. Full variable domain (missing parts from reference TRBV29-1 and TRBJ1-2): SAVISQKPSRDICQRGTSLTIQCQVDSQVTMMFWYRQQPGQSLTLIATANQGSEATYESGFVIDKFPISRPNLTFSTLTVSNMSPEDSSIYLCSVVREDYGYTFGSGTRLTVV.

The rearrangement links TRBV12-3 or TRBV12-4 to TRBJ2-3, with a possible D match to TRBD1 (6 bases). The CDR3 runs 12 residues. Trimming shortened V by 6 bases and J by 9 bases, and 13 bases separated the two germline ends. The CDR3 is CASSVTRGTQYF. In DNA form, the CDR3 reads TGTGCCAGCAGCGTAACCAGGGGCACGCAGTATTTT.